A selection of T cell receptor beta chains follows, all from one sample in a study of blood T cells in healthy people across ages. TCRdb independently ran MiXCR on the 5' RACE reads; one entry per CDR3 protein. Of more than 550,000 distinct CDR3 sequences listed, 22% are singletons. The sample taken for sequencing was blood. Every receptor here comes from a man in his 70s in good health. The CDR3 runs from the conserved cysteine through the conserved F or W. The D gene is left open where the match is weak. The listing skips clone size in some rows; elsewhere it reads once, few, many or a size class.

clone_size	v_call	d_call	j_call	cdr3_length	cdr3_nt	cdr3_aa
-	TRBV3-1	-	TRBJ1-1	13	TGTGCCAGCAGCCTCCACGAGGGCGCTGAAGCTTTCTTT	CASSLHEGAEAFF
-	TRBV25-1	TRBD1	TRBJ1-3	14	TGTGCCAGCACGGACAGGGCGAACGGAAACACCATATATTTT	CASTDRANGNTIYF
-	TRBV5-6	-	TRBJ2-7	15	TGTGCCAGCAGCTTGGTTGGAGCATTGACCTACGAGCAGTACTTC	CASSLVGALTYEQYF
-	TRBV3-1	TRBD2	TRBJ2-5	14	TGTGCCAGCAGATTCGGGACTAGCGGAGAGACCCAGTACTTC	CASRFGTSGETQYF
few	TRBV5-6	TRBD1	TRBJ1-5	15	TGTGCCAGCAGTCCGAGGGGGCAACGCAATCAGCCCCAGCATTTT	CASSPRGQRNQPQHF
-	TRBV24-1	-	TRBJ2-1	14	TGTGCCACCAGTGATTTGGGGATACACAATGAGCAGTTCTTC	CATSDLGIHNEQFF
many	TRBV4-1	-	TRBJ2-1	15	TGCGCCAGCAGCCCCGAGGGGAGCTCCTACAATGAGCAGTTCTTC	CASSPEGSSYNEQFF
-	TRBV5-1	-	TRBJ1-2	15	TGCGCCAGCAGCTTGGATTGGGGGGCGCGGTATGGCTACACCTTC	CASSLDWGARYGYTF
-	TRBV7-6	TRBD1	TRBJ2-3	17	TGTGCCAGCAGCCCAAAACAGGGGAAGGGATCCACAGATACGCAGTATTTT	CASSPKQGKGSTDTQYF
-	TRBV20-1	-	TRBJ1-4	14	TGCAGTGCTAGAGGGGGAGGGGGTAATGAAAAACTGTTTTTT	CSARGGGGNEKLFF
-	TRBV18	-	TRBJ1-1	15	TGTGCCAGCTCACCACGAGAACAGGGGAACACTGAAGCTTTCTTT	CASSPREQGNTEAFF
few	TRBV24-1	TRBD2	TRBJ2-3	15	TGTGCCACCAGGGCGCGGGAGAGAGGTTCAGATACGCAGTATTTT	CATRARERGSDTQYF
-	TRBV7-8	-	TRBJ2-1	15	TGTGCCAGCAGCTCCGAGGGGGGCCCCTACAATGAGCAGTTCTTC	CASSSEGGPYNEQFF
few	TRBV29-1	-	TRBJ2-1	11	TGCAGCGCCCTGTGGGCCAATGAGCAGTTCTTC	CSALWANEQFF
few	TRBV2	-	TRBJ1-4	14	TGTGCCAGCAGTGACGCGGGGGTCCTCGAAAAACTGTTTTTT	CASSDAGVLEKLFF
-	TRBV20-1	TRBD1	TRBJ2-2	15	TGCAGTGCTAGAGATCAGGACAGGGGGTCGGGGGAGCTGTTTTTT	CSARDQDRGSGELFF
few	TRBV11-2	-	TRBJ2-5	13	TGTGCCAGCAGCTGGGGCACGATGGGGACCCAGTACTTC	CASSWGTMGTQYF
-	TRBV20-1	-	TRBJ1-5	14	TGCAGTGCTAGTACACACAAAGGCAATCAGCCCCAGCATTTT	CSASTHKGNQPQHF
-	TRBV20-1	-	TRBJ2-1	12	TGCAGTGCTAGAGCCCAGGGGGGTGAGCAGTTCTTC	CSARAQGGEQFF
few	TRBV6-5	TRBD1	TRBJ1-4	13	TGTGCCAGCAGGAGGGACAGGGTTGAAAAACTGTTTTTT	CASRRDRVEKLFF
-	TRBV5-1	TRBD2	TRBJ2-3	16	TGCGCCAGCAGCCCGGTATCCGGGACTACTAAGGATACGCAGTATTTT	CASSPVSGTTKDTQYF
-	TRBV18	TRBD1	TRBJ1-1	15	TGTGCCAGCTCACCACTAGGACAGGGCAGCACTGAAGCTTTCTTT	CASSPLGQGSTEAFF
few	TRBV5-6	-	TRBJ2-1	15	TGTGCCAGCAGCTTACGGGTATTGGCTAGCAATGAGCAGTTCTTC	CASSLRVLASNEQFF
few	TRBV7-2	-	TRBJ2-3	11	TGTGCCAGCAGCCCTATTAATACGCAGTATTTT	CASSPINTQYF
-	TRBV4-1	TRBD2	TRBJ2-5	17	TGCGCCAGCAGCCTCACGATTAGCGGGGGAATCCAAGAGACCCAGTACTTC	CASSLTISGGIQETQYF
-	TRBV5-1	TRBD1	TRBJ1-4	15	TGCGCCAGCAGCTCAGACAGGGGTGTGAAAGAAAAACTGTTTTTT	CASSSDRGVKEKLFF
few	TRBV10-3	TRBD1	TRBJ1-2	16	TGTGCCATCAGTGAACAGGACAGGGGGCCGAACTATGGCTACACCTTC	CAISEQDRGPNYGYTF
-	TRBV3-1	TRBD2	TRBJ2-2	14	TGTGCCTGCAGCCGTCTAGCGGGTTCTGGGGAGCTGTTTTTT	CACSRLAGSGELFF
-	TRBV7-2	-	TRBJ1-4	16	TGTGCCAGCAGCTTAGTGTCGAGGGACGGTAATGAAAAACTGTTTTTT	CASSLVSRDGNEKLFF
-	TRBV5-1	-	TRBJ1-6	16	TGCGCCAGCAGCAGGACCCTCGGCTCCTATAATTCACCCCTCCACTTT	CASSRTLGSYNSPLHF
few	TRBV7-2	-	TRBJ2-6	17	TGTGCCAGCAGCCTCGGACATCGGAGCTCTGGGGCCAACGTCCTGACTTTC	CASSLGHRSSGANVLTF
-	TRBV28	TRBD2	TRBJ2-7	15	TGTGCCAGCAGAACAGCGGGGGGCCGGACCCGCGAGCAGTACTTC	CASRTAGGRTREQYF
-	TRBV7-9	-	TRBJ1-5	13	TGTGCCAGCAGCTTGGTGGGGATGCAGCCCCAGCATTTT	CASSLVGMQPQHF
few	TRBV6-5	-	TRBJ1-5	14	TGTGCCAGCACTCCGCCCGGGGGAAGGGGTTCCGAGCATTTT	CASTPPGGRGSEHF
few	TRBV14	-	TRBJ1-1	13	TGTGCCAGCAGCCAGAACATGGACGCTGAAGCTTTCTTT	CASSQNMDAEAFF
-	TRBV12-3/TRBV12-4	TRBD1	TRBJ1-1	15	TGTGCCAGCAGTTTATGGGACAGTAATCCCCGAGAAGCTTTCTTT	CASSLWDSNPREAFF
once	TRBV10-3	-	TRBJ2-6	17	TGTGCCATCAGTGATGGACAGTCCTCCTCTGGGGCCAACGTCCTGACTTTC	CAISDGQSSSGANVLTF
few	TRBV10-3	-	TRBJ2-5	15	TGTGCCATCGGCGTCGGCTTTTCGAAAGGGGAGACCCAGTACTTC	CAIGVGFSKGETQYF
once	TRBV10-3	-	TRBJ2-5	13	TGTGCCATCAGTGGGGACTTACAAGAGACCCAGTACTTC	CAISGDLQETQYF
once	TRBV20-1	-	TRBJ1-1	12	TGCAGTGCTCAAACGGGACACACTGAAGCTTTCTTT	CSAQTGHTEAFF
-	TRBV7-2	TRBD1	TRBJ1-4	16	TGTGCCAGCAGCTCGGTGGACAGGGGTCAAGGGGAAAAACTGTTTTTT	CASSSVDRGQGEKLFF
-	TRBV18	TRBD1	TRBJ2-3	15	TGTGCCAGCTCACCATGGGGACAGGGAACAGATACGCAGTATTTT	CASSPWGQGTDTQYF
few	TRBV20-1	-	TRBJ2-1	12	TGCAGTGCTATACTAGGGGTCAATGAGCAGTTCTTC	CSAILGVNEQFF
-	TRBV12-3/TRBV12-4	-	TRBJ2-1	15	TGTGCCAGCAGTTTTAAACATCCAGGAGCAAATGAGCAGTTCTTC	CASSFKHPGANEQFF
few	TRBV5-1	-	TRBJ1-2	14	TGCGCCAGCACCCCCGGGGGGGCCGGCTATGGCTACACCTTC	CASTPGGAGYGYTF
few	TRBV6-5	TRBD2	TRBJ2-7	12	TGTGCCAGCACCCGGGGGGATCGCGAGCAGTACTTC	CASTRGDREQYF
-	TRBV7-2	TRBD2	TRBJ2-5	12	TGTGCCAGCAGCCACCGGGGGGGGGCCCAGTACTTC	CASSHRGGAQYF
-	TRBV3-1	TRBD1	TRBJ2-4	15	TGTGCCGGCAGCCCCGACCCGGGACAGGGAAACATTCAGTACTTC	CAGSPDPGQGNIQYF
-	TRBV6-5	TRBD1	TRBJ1-2	13	TGTGCCACTCATTCCCGGGACAGCTATGGCTACACCTTC	CATHSRDSYGYTF